This T cell receptor beta chain was sequenced during a study of cytomegalovirus exposure and HLA in healthy donors. The PCR ran on 60 Vbeta and 13 Jbeta primers. TCRdb keeps only in-frame clones here, not all; method: immunoSEQ multiplex PCR. Its table lists some 55,000 clones. Germline CDR1 SGHVS, CDR2 FQNEAQ. V dropped 4 bases and J dropped 1; count of bases not matched to a gene: 2. This CDR3 region has 17 residues. The rearrangement uses TRBV7-8 and TRBJ2-1; 15 bases fit TRBD2. Sequencing was done on a sample of PBMCs. The receptor was isolated from a man aged 18 to 30 in good health and CMV-seropositive. CDR3 sequence (DNA): TGTGCCAGCAGCTCGGGACTAGCGGGAGGATCCTACAATGAGCAGTTCTTC. This encodes CASSSGLAGGSYNEQFF. The variable domain in full, completed from reference TRBV7-8 and TRBJ2-1, reads GAGVSQSPRYKVAKRGQDVALRCDPISGHVSLFWYQQALGQGPEFLTYFQNEAQLDKSGLPSDRFFAERPEGSVSTLKIQRTQQEDSAVYLCASSSGLAGGSYNEQFFGPGTRLTVL.